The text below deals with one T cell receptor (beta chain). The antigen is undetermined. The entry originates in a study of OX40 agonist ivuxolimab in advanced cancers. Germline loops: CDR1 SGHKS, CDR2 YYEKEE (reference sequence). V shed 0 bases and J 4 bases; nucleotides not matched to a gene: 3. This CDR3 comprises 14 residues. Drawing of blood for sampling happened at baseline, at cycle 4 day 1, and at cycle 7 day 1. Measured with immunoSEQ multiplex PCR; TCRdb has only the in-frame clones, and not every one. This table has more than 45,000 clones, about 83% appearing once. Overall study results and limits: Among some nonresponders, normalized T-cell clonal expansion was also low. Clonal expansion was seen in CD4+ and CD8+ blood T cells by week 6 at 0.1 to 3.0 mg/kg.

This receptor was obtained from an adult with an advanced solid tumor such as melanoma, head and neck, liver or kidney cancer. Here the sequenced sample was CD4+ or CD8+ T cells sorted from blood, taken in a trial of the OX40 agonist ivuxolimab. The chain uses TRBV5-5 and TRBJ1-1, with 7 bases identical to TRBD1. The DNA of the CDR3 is TGTGCCAGCAGCTTGGAAGGGGGCAGCACTGAAGCTTTCTTT. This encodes CASSLEGGSTEAFF.